This T cell receptor beta chain was identified in a study of shared clonotypes between healthy human individuals (dated by TCRdb to about 2020). Describing the broader study: The cohort comprised a couple of women and a few men aged 18 to 49 years. Per donor, three plates each were used for CD4 naive and CD4 memory, two for CD8 naive, and one for CD8 memory. The study deeply sequenced blood TCR repertoires of five healthy adults to estimate repertoire size and the extent of clonotype sharing between individuals. To increase sequencing depth and limit assay-specific biases, TCR repertoire library preparation and sequencing were carried out by different laboratories using diverse techniques. Between about 0.8 and 9.5 billion PBMCs per donor were obtained by leukapheresis. Results and caveats for the whole study, not just this receptor: Even with the large sequencing depth, rarefaction of the sorted-subset datasets indicated that sequencing was incomplete. Naive subsets generally had larger estimated clonotype richness than memory subsets did. Because the study included a small number of donors, the genetic and exposure-history diversity represented was limited. When several donors were compared, the shared fraction of clonotypes was about 5% for naive CD4, around 3.5% for naive CD8, 2.3% for memory CD4, and around 0.4% for memory CD8. Compared with non-shared clonotypes, the clonotypes found in all four sorted-subset donors had higher generation probabilities. Only blood was sampled, and tissue TCR repertoires likely differ from those in blood. Pairwise subsampling led to the expectation that sequencing depth would affect the degree of clonotype sharing among donors.

Using the deep immunoSEQ assay, multiplex PCR amplified TCR CDR3 regions from genomic DNA. For each cell subset, the extracted genomic DNA was distributed evenly across all wells of several immunoSEQ 96-well plates, and each plate served as one replicate. For sorted subsets, 150 to 200 ng genomic DNA, equal to some 28,000 T cell genomes, was loaded into each replicate PCR. Purified libraries were quantified with a Qubit 3.0 fluorometer, sized on a Bioanalyzer 2100, and re-quantified with the KAPA Library Quantification kit. A separate single-read 150-cycle Illumina NextSeq 550 flow cell was used to sequence each immunoSEQ 96-well plate. The study's processing was this. Because the immunoSEQ output held only junctional sequences and lacked quality scores, the filtering could not match the filtering applied to full-length reads. Sequences were annotated with PyIR, a Python wrapper for IgBLAST v1.9, using IMGT germline references to assign V/J genes and CDR3. Reads were filtered out if the reads had weak V/J assignments (E-value above 1e-6), no CDR3, stop codons, out-of-frame junctions, or ambiguous translated residues. A V3J clonotype was defined by an identical inferred V gene, J gene, and CDR3 amino acid sequence. Percentage overlap between repertoires was computed as shared unique clonotypes divided by the size of the smaller repertoire. Richness of each repertoire was evaluated using RTK rarefaction, the Chao1 estimator, and Recon v2.1 estimates of unobserved clonotypes. For all TCRbeta clonotypes obtained by the gDNA method from four donors, generation probabilities were computed with OLGA. This immuneACCESS table, as held by TCRdb, lists in-frame sequences with V and J called but not all clones. Of the missing ones, under half trace to an unresolved V gene in checked studies; the others have no known cause. From that table come the V and J calls and clone size; the DNA was used to work out D and trimming. For this sample there are roughly 500,000 clones; 90% to 96% appear just once. The ten largest clones take up about 0.064% of the sample.

Cut back by 0 bases and 3 bases, the V and J ends lie 11 bases apart. Via the germline V gene (reference sequence), CDR1 is WNHNN and CDR2 SYGVQD. Counted from cysteine to phenylalanine, this CDR3 has 15 amino acids. The sequence is cut down to CDR3 DNA, 45 bases in frame from base 1. Notes on this clone: Its specific antigen is unknown. No per-base quality is available; no much larger clone lies one base away.

Donors were healthy HIV-negative adults with no recently reported acute infections or vaccinations. All donors were Caucasian adults living in Nashville, Tennessee, USA. CD4+ T cells were enriched by magnetic negative selection; naive cells were then positively selected on CD45RA, and the negative fraction formed the memory subset. After blood collection by leukapheresis, PBMCs were isolated using Ficoll-Histopaque density gradient centrifugation and then cryopreserved in the vapor phase of liquid nitrogen. Analytical flow cytometry was used to check the purity and quantity of each magnetically sorted T cell population. Genomic DNA was isolated from every sorted fraction and measured by UV absorbance on a Nanodrop 2000c.

The sequence came from a woman aged 25-40 years in good health. Sequencing was done on a sample of naive CD4+ T cells sorted from blood. The meaning of the sample's cell subset or site label: CD45RA+ positively selected. The chain was built from TRBV10-1 and TRBJ2-5; 5 matching bases give a weak D call of TRBD1. Here the CDR3 is given as CASSESVTAKETQYF. In nucleotides, the sequence is TGCGCCAGCAGTGAGTCTGTGACAGCCAAAGAGACCCAGTACTTC.